The following is a T cell receptor beta chain sequence with its context. Its antigen is undetermined. The record originates from a study of OX40 agonist ivuxolimab in advanced cancers. Across the study: Clinicians treated patients with ivuxolimab, an agonistic anti-OX40 (CD134) antibody. Patients were infused with ivuxolimab every 2 weeks at 0.01 to 10 mg/kg. Study findings and constraints: Dose levels from 0.1 to 3.0 mg/kg saw CD4+ and CD8+ blood T cells expand clonally by week 6.

Germline CDR1 is MNHEY and CDR2 is SVGAGI. This CDR3 contains 15 residues. The germline V and J ends were trimmed by 0 bases and 9 bases, with 18 bases remaining between them. Produced via immunoSEQ multiplex PCR; TCRdb's table is partial and in-frame only. The sample yields some 86,000 clones, roughly 88% seen once. The origin of this receptor is an adult with an advanced solid tumor such as melanoma, head and neck, liver or kidney cancer. Specimen: CD4+ or CD8+ T cells sorted from blood, collected in a trial of the OX40 agonist ivuxolimab. This rearrangement joins TRBV6-5 to TRBJ2-7, with D maybe TRBD1 (6 bases). The CDR3 nucleotides read TGTGCCAGCAGTTACTCGGGGGCAGGCCCTGGGGGGCAGTACTTC. It yields the protein CASSYSGAGPGGQYF.